This TCR beta chain emerged from a study of blood T cell repertoires in COVID-19. Study context: Specimens from acute and convalescent COVID-19 originated in the United States, Italy and Spain. Nucleic acid was either cDNA or gDNA, and it came from T cells, B-cell-depleted T cells, or PBMCs.

In the original processing: Reference gene primer amplification gave nucleated cell count estimates. Libraries were prepared by immunoSEQ multiplex PCR; TCRdb keeps only in-frame clonotypes and omits some of them. That table is the source of V, J and clone size, and D and trimming were worked out from the DNA. Counted here are about 34,000 clones, approximately 78% occurring once; the ten biggest clones make up roughly 7.3%. CDR3 length: 13 amino acids. Trimming left V 1 base short and J 1 base short, with 4 bases between. Germline V lookup: CDR1 MGHRA, CDR2 YSYEKL. This TCR came from a woman in her sixties with acute or convalescent COVID-19. The sample consisted of peripheral blood. The rearrangement links TRBV4-1 to TRBJ1-2, with D hard to call. CDR3 coding DNA: TGCGCCAGCAGCCAAGCTAGTAACTATGGCTACACCTTC. Its protein product is CASSQASNYGYTF.